This T cell receptor beta chain was found in a study of cytomegalovirus exposure and HLA in healthy donors. Primers included in the PCR were 60 Vbeta and 13 Jbeta primers. Produced via immunoSEQ multiplex PCR; TCRdb's table is partial and in-frame only. The listing contains around 76,000 clones. Per germline, CDR1 SEHNR and CDR2 FQNEAQ (reference sequence). CDR3 length: 13 amino acids. V lost 5 bases to trimming and J lost 7 bases; unmatched junction nucleotides: 4. The genes are TRBV7-9 and TRBJ1-2; 10 bases match TRBD1. The source is a boy aged 5-17 years in good health and CMV-seronegative. What was sequenced was PBMCs. CDR3 sequence reads: CASSAGTGVGYTF. CDR3 nucleotide sequence: TGTGCCAGCAGCGCCGGGACAGGGGTTGGCTACACCTTC.